Listed below are T cell receptor beta chains from one sample, sequenced in a study of T cell repertoires in cytomegalovirus infection. From the reads, TCRdb called clonotypes with MiXCR, one entry per CDR3 protein. Of fewer than 550,000 distinct CDR3 sequences detected, 11% appear once; the ten largest clones hold roughly 10%. Sequencing was performed on PBMCs. These receptors were obtained from a human donor in good health (CMV status not recorded). Some clones in this sample may be carry-over from other donors' samples. Each CDR3 is given with its conserved first and last residue. The order of the fields is D gene, J gene, clone size, V gene, CDR3 DNA, CDR3 protein. The D gene is left open where the match is weak. The listing skips clone size in some rows; elsewhere it reads once, few, many or a size class.

D gene: NA; J gene: TRBJ1-5; clone size: many; V gene: TRBV6-1; CDR3 DNA: TGTGCCACTAAAGCGGGAAGCAATCAGCCCCAGCATTTT; CDR3 protein: CATKAGSNQPQHF
D gene: NA; J gene: TRBJ2-5; clone size: NA; V gene: TRBV20-1; CDR3 DNA: TGCAGTGCTGACAGGAACCGCGAGACCCAGTACTTC; CDR3 protein: CSADRNRETQYF
D gene: NA; J gene: TRBJ1-4; clone size: many; V gene: TRBV6-2/TRBV6-3; CDR3 DNA: TGTGCCAGCACGGGGCGGGTTACTAATGAAAAACTGTTTTTT; CDR3 protein: CASTGRVTNEKLFF
D gene: NA; J gene: TRBJ2-2; clone size: many; V gene: TRBV4-1; CDR3 DNA: TGCGCCAGCAGCCAGACAGGCGTTAACACCGGGGAGCTGTTTTTT; CDR3 protein: CASSQTGVNTGELFF
D gene: NA; J gene: TRBJ2-3; clone size: once; V gene: TRBV20-1; CDR3 DNA: TGCAGTGCCATGAGGGAAAGTAGCACAGATACGCAGTATTTT; CDR3 protein: CSAMRESSTDTQYF
D gene: TRBD1; J gene: TRBJ2-7; clone size: many; V gene: TRBV2; CDR3 DNA: TGTGCCAGCAATCAGAAAGGGGGCTGGTACGAGCAGTACTTC; CDR3 protein: CASNQKGGWYEQYF
D gene: NA; J gene: TRBJ2-2; clone size: NA; V gene: TRBV7-4; CDR3 DNA: TGTGCCAGCACGGGTAATAGTATTGACACCGGGGAGCTGTTTTTT; CDR3 protein: CASTGNSIDTGELFF
D gene: NA; J gene: TRBJ2-7; clone size: many; V gene: TRBV7-9; CDR3 DNA: TGTGCCAGCAGCTTACAAGGCAGGGACTCCTTGGGAGGTTCGCGCGAGCAGTACTTC; CDR3 protein: CASSLQGRDSLGGSREQYF
D gene: TRBD2; J gene: TRBJ2-1; clone size: many; V gene: TRBV7-2; CDR3 DNA: TGTGCCAGCAGCTTAGCTCCGGGACTAGGGGGGATCGAGCAGTTCTTC; CDR3 protein: CASSLAPGLGGIEQFF
D gene: NA; J gene: TRBJ2-2; clone size: NA; V gene: TRBV27; CDR3 DNA: TGTGCCAGCAGATGGGACGGGCGGGTCGGGGAGCTGTTTTTT; CDR3 protein: CASRWDGRVGELFF
D gene: NA; J gene: TRBJ2-7; clone size: NA; V gene: TRBV20-1; CDR3 DNA: TGCAGTGCTAGAGATCGCGACGAGCAGTACTTC; CDR3 protein: CSARDRDEQYF
D gene: NA; J gene: TRBJ2-4; clone size: NA; V gene: TRBV5-1; CDR3 DNA: TGCGCCAGCAGCCCAGGGGGGGTACAACTAGCCAAAAACATTCAGTACTTC; CDR3 protein: CASSPGGVQLAKNIQYF
D gene: NA; J gene: TRBJ2-5; clone size: many; V gene: TRBV15; CDR3 DNA: TGTGCCACCAGCAGAGCGCCAGTAGAGACCCAGTACTTC; CDR3 protein: CATSRAPVETQYF
D gene: TRBD1; J gene: TRBJ1-3; clone size: NA; V gene: TRBV4-1; CDR3 DNA: TGCGCCAGCAGCCAAGATATCACAGGGGCAAGCGGAAACACCATATATTTT; CDR3 protein: CASSQDITGASGNTIYF
D gene: NA; J gene: TRBJ1-2; clone size: many; V gene: TRBV19; CDR3 DNA: TGTGCCAGTAGTATAGCCCTTTATGGCTACACCTTC; CDR3 protein: CASSIALYGYTF
D gene: NA; J gene: TRBJ2-7; clone size: NA; V gene: TRBV19; CDR3 DNA: TGTGCCAGCTCTGACAGGCTTTTCTACGAGCAGTACTTC; CDR3 protein: CASSDRLFYEQYF
D gene: TRBD2; J gene: TRBJ2-1; clone size: many; V gene: TRBV4-2; CDR3 DNA: TGTGCCAGCAGCCAAGAGGCCTTAGCGGGGGCATTTTTCAATGAGCAGTTCTTC; CDR3 protein: CASSQEALAGAFFNEQFF